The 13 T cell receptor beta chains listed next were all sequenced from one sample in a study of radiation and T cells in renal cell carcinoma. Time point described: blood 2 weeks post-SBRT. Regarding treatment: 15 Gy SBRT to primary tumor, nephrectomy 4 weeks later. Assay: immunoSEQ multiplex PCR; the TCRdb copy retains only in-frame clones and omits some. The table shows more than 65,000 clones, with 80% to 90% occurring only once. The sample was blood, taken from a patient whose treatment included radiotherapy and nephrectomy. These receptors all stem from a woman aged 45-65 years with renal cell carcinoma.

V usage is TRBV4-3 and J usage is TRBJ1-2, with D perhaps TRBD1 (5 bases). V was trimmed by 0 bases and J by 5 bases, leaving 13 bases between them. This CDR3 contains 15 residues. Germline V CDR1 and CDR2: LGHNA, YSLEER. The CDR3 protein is CASSQDGRAGYGYTF. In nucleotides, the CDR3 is TGCGCCAGCAGCCAAGATGGCAGGGCGGGGTATGGCTACACCTTC.

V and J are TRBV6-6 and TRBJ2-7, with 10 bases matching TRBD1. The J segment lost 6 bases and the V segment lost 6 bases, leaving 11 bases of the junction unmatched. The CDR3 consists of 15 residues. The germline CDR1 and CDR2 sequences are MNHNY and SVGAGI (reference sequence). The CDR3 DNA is TGTGCCAGCAGCGACCGGACAGGGGGTCCCTTCGAGCAGTACTTC. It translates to CASSDRTGGPFEQYF.

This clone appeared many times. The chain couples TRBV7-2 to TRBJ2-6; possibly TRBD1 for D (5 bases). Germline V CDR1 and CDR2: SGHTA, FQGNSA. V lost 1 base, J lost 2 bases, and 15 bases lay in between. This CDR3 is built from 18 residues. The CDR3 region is CASSLVRGAGTGANVLTF. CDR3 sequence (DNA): TGTGCCAGCAGCTTAGTTAGAGGTGCAGGGACTGGGGCCAACGTCCTGACTTTC.

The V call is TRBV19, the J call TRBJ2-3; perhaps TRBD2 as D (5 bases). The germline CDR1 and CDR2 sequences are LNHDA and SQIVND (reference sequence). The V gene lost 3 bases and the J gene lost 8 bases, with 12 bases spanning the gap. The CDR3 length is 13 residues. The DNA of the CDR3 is TGTGCCAGTAGTATCGAGCCGCTAGCTACGCAGTATTTT. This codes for CASSIEPLATQYF.

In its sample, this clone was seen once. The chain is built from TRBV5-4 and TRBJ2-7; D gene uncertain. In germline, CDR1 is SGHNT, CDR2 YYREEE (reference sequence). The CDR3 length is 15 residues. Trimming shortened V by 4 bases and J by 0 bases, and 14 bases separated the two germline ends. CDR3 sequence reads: CASSQTTGHSYEQYF. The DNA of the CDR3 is TGTGCCAGCAGCCAAACGACGGGCCACTCCTACGAGCAGTACTTC. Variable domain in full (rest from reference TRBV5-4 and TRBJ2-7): ETGVTQSPTHLIKTRGQQVTLRCSSQSGHNTVSWYQQALGQGPQFIFQYYREEENGRGNFPPRFSGLQFPNYSSELNVNALELDDSALYLCASSQTTGHSYEQYFGPGTRLTVT.

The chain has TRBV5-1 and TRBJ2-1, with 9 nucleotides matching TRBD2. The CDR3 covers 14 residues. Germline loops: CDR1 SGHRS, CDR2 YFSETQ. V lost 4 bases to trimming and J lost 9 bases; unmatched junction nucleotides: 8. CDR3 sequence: CASSLGGRESEQFF. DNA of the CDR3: TGCGCCAGCAGCCTGGGCGGGAGGGAGAGTGAGCAGTTCTTC.

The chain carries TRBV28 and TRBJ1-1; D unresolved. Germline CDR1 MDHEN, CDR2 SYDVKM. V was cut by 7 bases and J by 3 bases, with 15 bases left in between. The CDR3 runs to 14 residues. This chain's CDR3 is CASTLPEADTEAFF. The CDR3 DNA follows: TGTGCCAGCACCCTACCGGAGGCGGACACTGAAGCTTTCTTT.

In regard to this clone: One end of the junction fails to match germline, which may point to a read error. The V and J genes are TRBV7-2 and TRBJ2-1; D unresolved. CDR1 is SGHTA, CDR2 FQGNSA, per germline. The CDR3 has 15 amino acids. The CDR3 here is CASSLVYGSDNEQFF. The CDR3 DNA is TGTGCCAGCAGCTTAGTTTATGGCTCCGACAATGAGCAGTTCTTC.

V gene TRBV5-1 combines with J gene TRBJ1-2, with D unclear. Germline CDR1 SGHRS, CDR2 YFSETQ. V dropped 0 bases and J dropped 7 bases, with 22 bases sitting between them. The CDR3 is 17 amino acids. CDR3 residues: CASSLEREAPRLGGYTF. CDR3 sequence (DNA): TGCGCCAGCAGCTTGGAGAGGGAGGCTCCCCGGCTGGGTGGCTACACCTTC.

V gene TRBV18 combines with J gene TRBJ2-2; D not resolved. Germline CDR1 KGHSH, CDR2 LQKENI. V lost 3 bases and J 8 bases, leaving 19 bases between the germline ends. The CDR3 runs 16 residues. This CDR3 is CASSPQTDGSTGELFF. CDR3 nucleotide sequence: TGTGCCAGCTCACCGCAAACCGACGGCTCCACGGGGGAGCTGTTTTTT.

For the CDR3, the DNA is TGTGCCAGCAGTAGACAGAGTTTGAACACTGAAGCTTTCTTT. It translates to CASSRQSLNTEAFF. V is TRBV2 and J is TRBJ1-1; a possible D gene is TRBD1 (5 bases). The CDR3 is 14 amino acids. Trimming pared 5 bases from V and 0 bases from J, leaving 10 bases between. Germline V gene lookup returns CDR1 SNHLY and CDR2 FYNNEI.

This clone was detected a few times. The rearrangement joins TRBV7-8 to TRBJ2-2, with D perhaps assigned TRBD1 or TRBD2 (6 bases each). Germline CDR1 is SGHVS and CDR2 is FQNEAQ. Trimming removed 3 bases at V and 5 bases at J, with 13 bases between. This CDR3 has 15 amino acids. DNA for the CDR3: TGTGCCAGCAGCTTCCGTGGGGGGCGGACCGGGGAGCTGTTTTTT. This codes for CASSFRGGRTGELFF.

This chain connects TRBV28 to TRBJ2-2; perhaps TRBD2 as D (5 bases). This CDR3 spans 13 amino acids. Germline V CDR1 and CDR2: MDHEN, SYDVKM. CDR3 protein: CAWAKTGIGELFF. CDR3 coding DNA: TGTGCGTGGGCCAAAACGGGGATCGGGGAGCTGTTTTTT.